The 24 T cell receptor beta chains listed next were all sequenced from one sample in a study of T-cell memory formation after mild COVID-19 (dated by TCRdb to about 2021). Libraries were prepared through 5' RACE. TCRdb names Illumina NovaSeq 6000 as the instrument used. The raw public reads went through TCRdb reprocessing: fastp at Q25, MiXCR clone calling, in-frame beta chains kept. Each entry merges the rows of one CDR3 protein and shows their most common DNA and genes. Present in this sample are roughly 130,000 distinct CDR3 sequences, about 5.9% of which were seen just once. Approximately 2.3% of the sample goes to the ten largest clones. The sample consisted of PBMCs or a T cell subset sorted from them (not recorded which). These receptors all come from an adult woman who had mild COVID-19 (a few samples of this study predate the infection). The sample titles of this study are shuffled in the database, so cell type and time point are left out; the donor was told from shared clones.

This clonotype occurred once. A much larger clone lies one base from this, so it may be a read error. The V call is TRBV12-3 or TRBV12-4, the J call TRBJ1-1, with 9 nucleotides matching TRBD1. With 4 bases clipped from V and 2 bases from J, the junction kept 8 bases outside the gene matches. The CDR3 consists of 16 residues. The DNA of the CDR3 is TGTGCCAGCAGTTCAGGGGGGGACAGGGTAAACACTGAAGCTTTCTTT. It yields the protein CASSSGGDRVNTEAFF.

The chain joins TRBV30 to TRBJ1-5; perhaps TRBD1 as D (6 bases). Germline CDR1 GTSNPN, CDR2 SVGIG (reference sequence). CDR3 length: 11 residues. CDR3 sequence (DNA): TGTGCTGGAGGGGGAGGTGGGCCCCAGCATTTT. Encoded protein: CAGGGGGPQHF.

V usage is TRBV5-6 and J usage is TRBJ2-2; D is possibly TRBD1 (6 bases). Germline V gene sequence: CDR1 SGHDT, CDR2 YYEEEE. V was shortened by 3 bases and J by 10 bases, with 16 bases between the two germline ends. The CDR3 has 14 residues. CDR3 sequence: CASSSNTGLVELFF. The CDR3 DNA is TGTGCCAGCAGCTCGAATACAGGGCTGGTGGAGCTGTTTTTT.

This sequence joins TRBV12-3 or TRBV12-4 and TRBJ2-5; a weak D match, TRBD2 (6 bases). The germline V and J ends were trimmed by 5 bases and 4 bases, with 17 bases remaining between them. The length of the CDR3 is 15 residues. CDR3 sequence: CASSPRLGGAETQYF. DNA of the CDR3: TGTGCCAGCAGTCCCAGACTAGGCGGTGCAGAGACCCAGTACTTC.

The V gene is TRBV5-1, the J gene TRBJ1-1; D remains ambiguous. Deletions cut 1 base from V and 8 bases from J, with 15 bases between. Germline lookup yields CDR1 SGHRS and CDR2 YFSETQ. The CDR3 has 14 amino acids. CDR3 sequence reads: CASSLILSGVEAFF. DNA for the CDR3: TGCGCCAGCAGCTTGATCCTCTCCGGGGTAGAAGCTTTCTTT.

The DNA for the CDR3 is TGCAGTGCTAGTTTAGGGGATGCCACAGATACGCAGTATTTT. This sequence encodes CSASLGDATDTQYF. This sequence joins TRBV20-1 and TRBJ2-3; D may be TRBD1 (5 bases). Trimming took off 3 bases at V and 2 bases at J, with 12 bases between the two ends. The CDR3 is made up of 14 amino acids. From germline, CDR1 is DFQATT and CDR2 SNEGSKA (reference sequence).

This clonotype was seen a handful of times. The J gene is TRBJ2-2, the V gene TRBV2; unclear D gene. V lost 3 bases to trimming and J lost 7 bases, with 9 bases between them. The CDR3 totals 13 residues. From germline, CDR1 is SNHLY and CDR2 FYNNEI. CDR3 sequence (DNA): TGTGCCAGCAGTGAGGGCGTGATCGGGGAGCTGTTTTTT. Encoded protein: CASSEGVIGELFF. Based on the CDR3 plus reference TRBV2 and TRBJ2-2, the full variable domain is EPEVTQTPSHQVTQMGQEVILRCVPISNHLYFYWYRQILGQKVEFLVSFYNNEISEKSEIFDDQFSVERPDGSNFTLKIRSTKLEDSAMYFCASSEGVIGELFFGEGSRLTVL.

The sample holds many counts of this clonotype. The rearrangement joins TRBV12-3 or TRBV12-4 to TRBJ1-5, with 9 bases fitting TRBD1. J lost 0 bases, V lost 6 bases, and 12 bases had no gene match. CDR3 length equals 18 residues. This CDR3 is CASRAPPGTGISNQPQHF. The DNA for the CDR3 is TGTGCCAGCAGAGCACCACCCGGGACAGGGATTAGCAATCAGCCCCAGCATTTT.

In its sample, this clonotype was seen a few times. The J gene is TRBJ2-1, the V gene TRBV18; D perhaps matches TRBD1 (6 bases). Germline V gene data show CDR1 as KGHSH and CDR2 as LQKENI. The CDR3 sequence is 15 residues long. V was cut by 4 bases and J by 3 bases, with 13 bases left in between. CDR3: CASSLQGTDYNEQFF. The CDR3 DNA is TGTGCCAGCTCACTTCAGGGGACGGACTACAATGAGCAGTTCTTC.

This clonotype was observed many times. The chain carries TRBV5-1 and TRBJ1-1, with D uncertain. The length of the CDR3 is 14 residues. V was trimmed by 4 bases and J by 0 bases, leaving 10 bases between them. CDR1 and CDR2 from the germline V gene are SGHRS and YFSETQ. In nucleotides, the CDR3 is TGCGCCAGCAGCCCCTGGCAGGTGAACACTGAAGCTTTCTTT. Its protein product is CASSPWQVNTEAFF.

The J gene is TRBJ1-4, the V gene TRBV6-6; D perhaps matches TRBD1 (6 bases). The CDR3 spans 14 residues. Trimming left V 6 bases short and J 6 bases short, with 14 bases between. CDR1 is MNHNY, CDR2 SVGAGI, per germline (reference sequence). DNA for the CDR3: TGTGCCAGCAGGAGGACAGCTGGTGATGAAAAACTGTTTTTT. Its protein is CASRRTAGDEKLFF.

This clonotype was picked up many times. This rearrangement joins TRBV18 to TRBJ2-3, with 12 nucleotides matching TRBD2. With V trimmed by 0 bases and J by 1 base, 5 bases remained unmatched. The CDR3 is 18 amino acids. Germline V gene sequence: CDR1 KGHSH, CDR2 LQKENI. The CDR3 region is CASSPPRTSGIRTDTQYF. In DNA, the CDR3 is TGTGCCAGCTCACCACCGAGGACTAGCGGGATACGCACAGATACGCAGTATTTT.

This clonotype was seen a few times. The chain is built from TRBV20-1 and TRBJ1-6; no reliable D call. Trimming removed 3 bases from V and 5 bases from J, with 17 bases in between. Looked up from germline, CDR1 is DFQATT and CDR2 is SNEGSKA (reference sequence). This CDR3 is built from 16 residues. This CDR3 reads CSARMFEGLDNSPLHF. The DNA for the CDR3 is TGCAGTGCTAGGATGTTCGAAGGGTTGGATAATTCACCCCTCCACTTT.

The rearrangement joins TRBV18 to TRBJ1-1, with D hard to call. This CDR3 has 15 residues. The V end was cut by 5 bases, the J end by 1 base, with 14 bases between. Germline CDR1 is KGHSH and CDR2 is LQKENI. In DNA, the CDR3 is TGTGCCAGCTCATCCCGGGAAGTCCCGAACACTGAAGCTTTCTTT. It specifies CASSSREVPNTEAFF. Full variable domain (rest looked up from reference TRBV18 and TRBJ1-1): NAGVMQNPRHLVRRRGQEARLRCSPMKGHSHVYWYRQLPEEGLKFMVYLQKENIIDESGMPKERFSAEFPKEGPSILRIQQVVRGDSAAYFCASSSREVPNTEAFFGQGTRLTVV.

In this sample, this clonotype turned up many times. The chain couples TRBV29-1 to TRBJ2-1; 9 bases agree with TRBD2. V was pared by 5 bases and J by 1 base, with 9 bases of the junction left unmatched. Germline assignment: CDR1 SQVTM and CDR2 ANQGSEA. The CDR3 extends over 16 amino acids. CDR3 sequence (DNA): TGCAGCGTTAGAGACGCGGGAGGGAGTTCCTACAATGAGCAGTTCTTC. This sequence encodes CSVRDAGGSSYNEQFF.

The sample holds a few counts of this clonotype. V usage is TRBV27 and J usage is TRBJ2-3, with 10 bases aligning to TRBD2. Unmatched junction bases numbered 2, after V lost 2 bases and J lost 6 bases. This CDR3 region has 14 residues. Germline V gives CDR1 MNHEY, CDR2 SMNVEV (reference sequence). As DNA, the CDR3 is TGTGCCAGCAGTTTAATGACTAGCGGGGATACGCAGTATTTT. It translates to CASSLMTSGDTQYF.

At least ten counts were recorded for this clonotype. This chain joins TRBV10-3 and TRBJ1-3; 9 bases fit TRBD1. The germline V gene has CDR1 ENHRY and CDR2 SYGVKD. Germline trimming cut 6 bases from V and 0 bases from J; bases unmatched to any gene: 9. The CDR3 totals 17 residues. The CDR3: CAISPLGQGFSGNTIYF. The CDR3, as DNA: TGTGCCATCAGCCCTCTGGGACAGGGATTCTCTGGAAACACCATATATTTT.

This chain uses TRBV2 with TRBJ2-3; 13 bases map to TRBD2. The CDR3 consists of 16 residues. The V and J ends lost 6 bases and 4 bases, in that order; junction bases with no gene match: 7. Germline V gene data show CDR1 as SNHLY and CDR2 as FYNNEI. Here the CDR3 DNA reads TGTGCCAGCAGCGATGGACTAGCGGGGGATGCAGATACGCAGTATTTT. Protein sequence: CASSDGLAGDADTQYF.

This clonotype was found many times. CDR3 loop: CASSGTLGGSGANVLTF. The CDR3 bases are TGTGCCAGCAGCGGAACTTTAGGAGGCTCTGGGGCCAACGTCCTGACTTTC. The rearrangement joins TRBV7-9 to TRBJ2-6, with D perhaps TRBD2 (5 bases). Per the germline V gene, CDR1 is SEHNR and CDR2 is FQNEAQ (reference sequence). Trimming shortened V by 5 bases and J by 0 bases, and 14 bases separated the two germline ends. The CDR3 has 17 amino acids.

This clonotype was picked up a small number of times. V is TRBV20-1 and J is TRBJ1-1; 9 bases line up with TRBD1. The CDR3 consists of 15 residues. V lost 3 bases to trimming and J lost 4 bases; unmatched junction nucleotides: 9. Looked up from germline, CDR1 is DFQATT and CDR2 is SNEGSKA (reference sequence). The CDR3 nucleotides are TGCAGTGCTAGGAGGGGACAGGGAGAGACCACTGAAGCTTTCTTT. Translation gives CSARRGQGETTEAFF.

This clonotype was observed a handful of times. V usage is TRBV6-2 or TRBV6-3 and J usage is TRBJ1-4, with TRBD1 matching 9 bases. Germline CDR1 MNHEY, CDR2 SVGEGT. The CDR3 has 12 amino acids. The trim removed 5 bases at V and 15 bases at J, leaving 7 bases unmatched. The chain's CDR3 is CASSLGQGPMFF. As DNA, the CDR3 is TGTGCCAGCAGTCTGGGACAGGGTCCTATGTTTTTT.

The V call is TRBV3-1, the J call TRBJ1-2, with TRBD1 matching 8 bases. The CDR3 runs 14 residues. CDR1 and CDR2 from the germline V gene are LGHDT and YNNKEL (reference sequence). V gave up 4 bases and J gave up 6 bases; unmatched junction bases: 7. The CDR3 loop is CASSPRAGGHGYTF. CDR3 in DNA: TGTGCCAGCAGCCCTCGCGCAGGGGGCCATGGCTACACCTTC.

This clonotype was picked up many times. The chain uses TRBV9 and TRBJ1-6; TRBD1 aligns across 8 bases. The CDR3 runs 15 residues. Germline trimming cut 4 bases from V and 5 bases from J; bases unmatched to any gene: 5. CDR1 SGDLS and CDR2 YYNGEE come from the germline V gene. Here the CDR3 reads CASSPRTGHNSPLHF. DNA of the CDR3: TGTGCCAGCAGCCCAAGGACAGGGCATAATTCACCCCTCCACTTT. Variable domain in full (rest from reference TRBV9 and TRBJ1-6): DSGVTQTPKHLITATGQRVTLRCSPRSGDLSVYWYQQSLDQGLQFLIQYYNGEERAKGNILERFSAQQFPDLHSELNLSSLELGDSALYFCASSPRTGHNSPLHFGNGTRLTVT.

The V call is TRBV4-1, the J call TRBJ1-2; TRBD1 agrees at 9 bases. The junction had 13 bases not matched to a gene; V was cut back by 4 bases and J by 4 bases. Germline V gene lookup returns CDR1 MGHRA and CDR2 YSYEKL. The CDR3 contains 17 residues. CDR3 loop: CASSPEPGTGPFYGYTF. Written as DNA, the CDR3 is TGCGCCAGCAGCCCGGAGCCCGGGACAGGGCCGTTCTATGGCTACACCTTC.